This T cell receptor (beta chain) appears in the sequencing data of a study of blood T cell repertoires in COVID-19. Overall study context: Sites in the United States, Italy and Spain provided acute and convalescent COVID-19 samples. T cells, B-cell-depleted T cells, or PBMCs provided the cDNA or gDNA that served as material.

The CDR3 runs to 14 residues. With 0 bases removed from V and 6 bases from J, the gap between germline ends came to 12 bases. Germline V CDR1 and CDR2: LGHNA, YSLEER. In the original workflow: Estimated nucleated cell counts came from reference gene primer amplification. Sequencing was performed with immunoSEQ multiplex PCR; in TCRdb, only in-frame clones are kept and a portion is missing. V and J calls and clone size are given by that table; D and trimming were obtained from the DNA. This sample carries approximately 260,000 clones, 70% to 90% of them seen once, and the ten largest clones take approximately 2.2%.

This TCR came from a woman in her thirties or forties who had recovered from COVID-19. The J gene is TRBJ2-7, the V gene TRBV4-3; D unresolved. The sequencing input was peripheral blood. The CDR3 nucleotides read TGCGCCAGCAGCCAAGAGGTTCGGGTGGGCGAGCAGTACTTC. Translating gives CASSQEVRVGEQYF.